The next 20 T cell receptor beta chains were all read from a single sample in a study of blood T cell repertoires in COVID-19 (dated by TCRdb to 2018 to 2021). Library preparation used the immunoSEQ multiplex PCR assay. TCRdb stores this immuneACCESS table with in-frame sequences only. Part of the clones is absent; in the studies checked, under half of the shortfall reflects unresolved V genes, and no reason is known for the rest. This sample comprises 150,000 to 200,000 clones, roughly 90% of them detected only once. Clones ranked in the top ten supply about 0.77% of the sample. The sample consisted of PBMCs or T cells enriched from blood (not recorded which). The receptors shown here come from a woman between 18 and 30 years old who had recovered from COVID-19.

This chain links TRBV2 with TRBJ2-7, with D possibly being TRBD1 (5 bases). The CDR3 has 12 amino acids. Trimming shortened V by 8 bases and J by 5 bases, and 13 bases separated the two germline ends. Germline assignment: CDR1 SNHLY and CDR2 FYNNEI. CDR3 sequence (DNA): TGTGCCAGCCGGAGACAGACCCACGAGCAGTACTTC. Its protein is CASRRQTHEQYF.

The chain has TRBV7-2 and TRBJ1-6, with TRBD1 matching over 7 bases. The CDR3 contains 15 residues. The V gene end was trimmed by 5 bases and the J gene end by 11 bases; junction bases not matched to a gene: 12. Germline V gene sequence: CDR1 SGHTA, CDR2 FQGNSA. CDR3 protein: CASSHLDRNVAPLHF. The CDR3 DNA reads as TGTGCCAGCAGCCACCTGGACAGGAATGTAGCACCCCTCCACTTT.

This rearrangement joins TRBV6-2 or TRBV6-3 to TRBJ2-5; no definite D call. CDR3 size: 12 residues. CDR1 is MNHEY, CDR2 SVGEGT, per germline. Trimming removed 6 bases from V and 5 bases from J, with 10 bases in between. The CDR3 region is CASSPGSETQYF. The CDR3 DNA reads TGTGCCAGCAGCCCCGGGTCCGAGACCCAGTACTTC.

V gene TRBV15 combines with J gene TRBJ1-1; no clear D gene. The CDR3 length is 12 residues. Germline V gene lookup returns CDR1 LNHNV and CDR2 YYDKDF (reference sequence). The V end lost 0 bases, the J end lost 5 bases, and 4 bases lay between the germline ends. The DNA of the CDR3 is TGTGCCACCAGCAGAGAACAAACTGAAGCTTTCTTT. The encoded protein is CATSREQTEAFF.

This chain links TRBV15 with TRBJ2-2; a weak D match, TRBD1 (5 bases). The CDR3 runs to 16 residues. V lost 0 bases, J lost 0 bases, and 8 bases lay in between. Germline V gene lookup returns CDR1 LNHNV and CDR2 YYDKDF (reference sequence). This chain's CDR3 is CATSREVRANTGELFF. The CDR3 bases are TGTGCCACCAGCAGAGAAGTCAGGGCGAACACCGGGGAGCTGTTTTTT. The full variable domain, with the rest looked up from reference TRBV15 and TRBJ2-2, is DAMVIQNPRYQVTQFGKPVTLSCSQTLNHNVMYWYQQKSSQAPKLLFHYYDKDFNNEADTPDNFQSRRPNTSFCFLDIRSPGLGDTAMYLCATSREVRANTGELFFGEGSRLTVL.

V and J are TRBV15 and TRBJ2-1, with unresolved D. The CDR3 covers 15 residues. The germline CDR1 and CDR2 sequences are LNHNV and YYDKDF (reference sequence). Trimming removed 6 bases from V and 0 bases from J, with 12 bases in between. CDR3 region: CATSTDLSSYNEQFF. The CDR3 DNA reads as TGTGCCACCAGTACTGACTTGAGCTCCTACAATGAGCAGTTCTTC.

The chain links TRBV27 to TRBJ2-1; 7 nucleotides align to TRBD1. The germline CDR1 and CDR2 sequences are MNHEY and SMNVEV (reference sequence). Germline trimming cut 5 bases from V and 2 bases from J; bases unmatched to any gene: 3. This CDR3 region has 14 residues. As DNA, the CDR3 is TGTGCCAGCAGTCGCAGGGGGACCTACAATGAGCAGTTCTTC. The encoded protein is CASSRRGTYNEQFF.

V usage is TRBV19 and J usage is TRBJ1-1; D gene uncertain. The germline gives CDR1 LNHDA, CDR2 SQIVND (reference sequence). Trimming removed 1 base at V and 1 base at J, with 7 bases between. The length of the CDR3 is 14 residues. The chain's CDR3 is CASSIVAENTEAFF. CDR3 nucleotides: TGTGCCAGTAGTATAGTGGCGGAGAACACTGAAGCTTTCTTT.

V and J are TRBV28 and TRBJ2-7; D is perhaps TRBD2 (6 bases). The CDR3 runs to 13 residues. Per germline, CDR1 MDHEN and CDR2 SYDVKM. V lost 5 bases and J lost 3, with 11 bases in between. The CDR3 loop is CASSAGLYYEQYF. The CDR3 nucleotides are TGTGCCAGCAGTGCGGGACTCTACTACGAGCAGTACTTC.

Comment on this clone: Additional DNA sequences in this sample encode the identical CDR3. V usage is TRBV28 and J usage is TRBJ2-5; TRBD1 matches 8 bases. The CDR3 is made up of 13 amino acids. With V trimmed by 6 bases and J by 5 bases, 5 bases remained unmatched. Germline V gene lookup returns CDR1 MDHEN and CDR2 SYDVKM. For the CDR3, the DNA is TGTGCCAGCAGCTCAGGGGGCAGGGAGACCCAGTACTTC. It codes for CASSSGGRETQYF. Using reference TRBV28 and TRBJ2-5 for the parts outside the CDR3, the full variable domain is DVKVTQSSRYLVKRTGEKVFLECVQDMDHENMFWYRQDPGLGLRLIYFSYDVKMKEKGDIPEGYSVSREKKERFSLILESASTNQTSMYLCASSSGGRETQYFGPGTRLLVL.

The chain is built from TRBV7-2 and TRBJ2-1, with 7 positions matching TRBD2. Germline V CDR1 and CDR2: SGHTA, FQGNSA. CDR3 size: 16 residues. Germline trimming cut 1 base from V and 3 bases from J; bases unmatched to any gene: 6. The DNA for the CDR3 is TGTGCCAGCAGCTTAGTCCCAGCGGGAATCTACAATGAGCAGTTCTTC. Encoded protein: CASSLVPAGIYNEQFF.

The chain uses TRBV6-6 and TRBJ2-1; 8 bases are a match to TRBD2. Germline V gene sequence: CDR1 MNHNY, CDR2 SVGAGI (reference sequence). After removal of 5 bases from V and 9 bases from J, the junction contained 9 bases not matched to a gene. This CDR3 has 14 residues. In DNA form, the CDR3 reads TGTGCCAGCAGTCGACAAACCCTAGCGGGTGAGCAGTTCTTC. Encoded protein: CASSRQTLAGEQFF.

This clone was picked up one time. The chain uses TRBV7-9 and TRBJ2-7; 8 bases match TRBD2. The germline CDR1 and CDR2 sequences are SEHNR and FQNEAQ (reference sequence). The CDR3 is made up of 16 amino acids. Germline trimming cut 2 bases from V and 0 bases from J; bases unmatched to any gene: 6. In DNA, the CDR3 is TGTGCCAGCAGCTTATATCTCGGGAGGGGCTCCTACGAGCAGTACTTC. Amino acids: CASSLYLGRGSYEQYF.

This CDR3 is CASSGEPGGVETQYF. The CDR3 nucleotides read TGTGCCAGCAGTGGAGAGCCAGGGGGTGTAGAGACCCAGTACTTC. The chain is built from TRBV6-4 and TRBJ2-5, with TRBD1 matching over 7 bases. Germline CDR1 MRHNA, CDR2 SNTAGT. This CDR3 is built from 15 residues. Trimming took 4 bases from V and 4 from J; bases not matched to a gene: 9.

The rearrangement uses TRBV27 and TRBJ2-1, with 10 bases that match TRBD2. The CDR3 is 16 residues long. Trimming at V came to 2 bases and at J to 4 bases, leaving 5 bases not matched to a gene. Germline loops: CDR1 MNHEY, CDR2 SMNVEV (reference sequence). The CDR3 sequence is CASSLISGRAYNEQFF. In nucleotides, the CDR3 is TGTGCCAGCAGTTTAATCAGCGGGAGGGCTTACAATGAGCAGTTCTTC.

The chain couples TRBV28 to TRBJ2-5; 11 positions match TRBD1. CDR1 is MDHEN, CDR2 SYDVKM, per germline. V was clipped by 3 bases and J by 4 bases; unmatched bases: 4. The CDR3 totals 15 residues. The CDR3 coding sequence is TGTGCCAGCAGTTTTACAGGGACAGGGGGAGAGACCCAGTACTTC. Translating it yields CASSFTGTGGETQYF.

The V gene is TRBV5-8, the J gene TRBJ1-2; 8 bases are a match to TRBD1. Per the germline V gene, CDR1 is SGHTS and CDR2 is YDEGEE. Germline trimming cut 0 bases from V and 6 bases from J; bases unmatched to any gene: 1. The CDR3 has 13 amino acids. In DNA form, the CDR3 reads TGTGCCAGCAGCTTGGAACAGGGGGATGGCTACACCTTC. Its protein product is CASSLEQGDGYTF. The whole variable domain, remainder taken from reference TRBV5-8 and TRBJ1-2, is EAGVTQSPTHLIKTRGQQATLRCSPISGHTSVYWYQQALGLGLQFLLWYDEGEERNRGNFPPRFSGRQFPNYSSELNVNALELEDSALYLCASSLEQGDGYTFGSGTRLTVV.

The chain has TRBV5-1 and TRBJ2-5, with D tentatively TRBD1 (8 bases). Looked up from germline, CDR1 is SGHRS and CDR2 is YFSETQ. The CDR3 extends over 16 amino acids. Trimming removed 0 bases at V and 4 bases at J, with 16 bases between. This CDR3 reads CASSLAPGGGGETQYF. The CDR3 DNA follows: TGCGCCAGCAGCTTGGCCCCAGGGGGCGGGGGAGAGACCCAGTACTTC.

The V and J genes are TRBV19 and TRBJ2-7, with D possibly matching TRBD1 (6 bases). The CDR3 contains 13 residues. Germline V gene lookup returns CDR1 LNHDA and CDR2 SQIVND (reference sequence). Trimming took off 4 bases at V and 3 bases at J, with 10 bases between the two ends. The CDR3 loop is CASSRPGDYEQYF. In DNA form, the CDR3 reads TGTGCCAGTAGTAGGCCAGGGGACTACGAGCAGTACTTC.

This rearrangement joins TRBV7-3 to TRBJ1-5; unclear D gene. V shed 5 bases and J shed 0 bases, with 20 bases lying between them. Germline CDR1 is SGHTA and CDR2 is FQGTGA. The CDR3 is 18 amino acids. The CDR3 region is CASSHRQASIYSNQPQHF. CDR3 nucleotide sequence: TGTGCCAGCAGCCACCGGCAGGCATCGATTTATAGCAATCAGCCCCAGCATTTT.